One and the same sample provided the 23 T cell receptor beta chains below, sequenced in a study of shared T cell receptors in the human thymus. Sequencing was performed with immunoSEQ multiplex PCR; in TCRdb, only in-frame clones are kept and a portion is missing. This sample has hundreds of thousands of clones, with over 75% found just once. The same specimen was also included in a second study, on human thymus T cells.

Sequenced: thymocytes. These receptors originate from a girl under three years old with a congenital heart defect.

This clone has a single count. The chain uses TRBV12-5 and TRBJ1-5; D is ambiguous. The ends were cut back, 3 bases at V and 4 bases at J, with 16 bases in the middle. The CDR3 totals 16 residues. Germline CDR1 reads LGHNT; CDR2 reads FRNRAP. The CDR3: CASGFEVNLINQPQHF. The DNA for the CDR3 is TGTGCTAGTGGTTTTGAGGTTAACCTAATAAATCAGCCCCAGCATTTT.

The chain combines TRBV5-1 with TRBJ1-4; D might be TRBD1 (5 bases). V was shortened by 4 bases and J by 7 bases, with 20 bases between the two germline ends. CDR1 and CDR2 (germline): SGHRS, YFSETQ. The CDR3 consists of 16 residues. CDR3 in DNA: TGCGCCAGCAGCCCCCCAACGGAAGGGGAACGTGAAAAACTGTTTTTT. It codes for CASSPPTEGEREKLFF.

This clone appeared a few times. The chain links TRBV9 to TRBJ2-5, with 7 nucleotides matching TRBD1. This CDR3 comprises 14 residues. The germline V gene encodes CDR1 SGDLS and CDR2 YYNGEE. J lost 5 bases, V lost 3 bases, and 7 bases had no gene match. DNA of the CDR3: TGTGCCAGCAGCGGTGAGGGGGCTAGGGAGACCCAGTACTTC. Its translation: CASSGEGARETQYF.

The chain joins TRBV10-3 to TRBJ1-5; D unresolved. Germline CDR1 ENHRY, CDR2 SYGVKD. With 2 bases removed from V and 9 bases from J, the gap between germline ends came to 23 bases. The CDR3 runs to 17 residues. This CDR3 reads CAISEVVEAGRLPPQHF. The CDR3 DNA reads TGTGCCATCAGTGAGGTGGTGGAGGCCGGTAGACTGCCGCCCCAGCATTTT.

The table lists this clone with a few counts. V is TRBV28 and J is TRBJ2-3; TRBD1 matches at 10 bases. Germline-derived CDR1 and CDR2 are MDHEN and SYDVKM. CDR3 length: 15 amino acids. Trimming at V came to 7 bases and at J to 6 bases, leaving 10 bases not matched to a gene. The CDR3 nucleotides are TGTGCCAGCATCTCCGGGACAGGGGCGATGGATACGCAGTATTTT. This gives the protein CASISGTGAMDTQYF.

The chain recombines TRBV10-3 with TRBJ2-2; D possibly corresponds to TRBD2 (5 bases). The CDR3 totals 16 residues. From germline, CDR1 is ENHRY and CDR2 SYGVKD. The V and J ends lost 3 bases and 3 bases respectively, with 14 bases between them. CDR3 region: CAISEDEGGDTGELFF. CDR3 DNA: TGTGCCATCAGTGAAGACGAAGGAGGCGACACCGGGGAGCTGTTTTTT.

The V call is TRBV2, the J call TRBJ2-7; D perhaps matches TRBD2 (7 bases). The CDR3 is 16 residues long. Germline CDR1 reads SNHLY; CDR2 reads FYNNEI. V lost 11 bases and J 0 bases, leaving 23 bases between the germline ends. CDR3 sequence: CAGGGDPNRSSYEQYF. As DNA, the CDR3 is TGTGCCGGGGGGGGCGACCCCAATCGATCCTCCTACGAGCAGTACTTC.

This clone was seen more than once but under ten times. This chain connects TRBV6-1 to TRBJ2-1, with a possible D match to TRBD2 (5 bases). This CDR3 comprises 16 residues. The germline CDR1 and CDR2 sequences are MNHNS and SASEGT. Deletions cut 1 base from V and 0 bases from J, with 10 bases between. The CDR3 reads CASSEVWRSSYNEQFF. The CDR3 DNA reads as TGTGCCAGCAGTGAAGTATGGAGGAGCTCCTACAATGAGCAGTTCTTC.

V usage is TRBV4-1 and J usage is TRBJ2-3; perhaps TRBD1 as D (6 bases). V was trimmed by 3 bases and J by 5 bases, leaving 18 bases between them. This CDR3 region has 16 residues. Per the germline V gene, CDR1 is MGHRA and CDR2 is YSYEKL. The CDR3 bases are TGCGCCAGCAGCCACCTACAGGGCCCGCGGATAGATACGCAGTATTTT. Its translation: CASSHLQGPRIDTQYF.

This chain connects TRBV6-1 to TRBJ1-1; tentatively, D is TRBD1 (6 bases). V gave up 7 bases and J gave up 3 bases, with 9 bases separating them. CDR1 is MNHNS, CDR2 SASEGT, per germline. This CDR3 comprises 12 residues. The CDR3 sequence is CASTGADTEAFF. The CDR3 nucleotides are TGTGCCAGCACAGGGGCAGACACTGAAGCTTTCTTT.

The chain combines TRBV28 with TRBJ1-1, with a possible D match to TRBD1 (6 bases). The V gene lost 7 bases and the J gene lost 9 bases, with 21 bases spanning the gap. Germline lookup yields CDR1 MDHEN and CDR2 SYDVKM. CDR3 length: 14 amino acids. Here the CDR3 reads CASNPPVQGYKAFF. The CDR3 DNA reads TGTGCCAGCAACCCCCCGGTACAGGGCTATAAAGCTTTCTTT.

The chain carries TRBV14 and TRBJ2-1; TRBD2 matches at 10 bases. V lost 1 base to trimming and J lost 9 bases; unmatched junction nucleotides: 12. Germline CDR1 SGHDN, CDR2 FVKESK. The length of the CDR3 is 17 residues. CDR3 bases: TGTGCCAGCAGCCAAGCTAAGCGGGGGGGCCGGAGGTGTGAGCAGTTCTTC. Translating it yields CASSQAKRGGRRCEQFF.

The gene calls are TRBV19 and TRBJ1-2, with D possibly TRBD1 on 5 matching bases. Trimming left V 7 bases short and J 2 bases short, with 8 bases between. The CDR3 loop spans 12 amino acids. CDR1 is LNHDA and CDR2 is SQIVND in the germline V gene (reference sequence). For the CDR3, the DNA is TGTGCCAGTAAACAGGAGAACTATGGCTACACCTTC. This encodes CASKQENYGYTF.

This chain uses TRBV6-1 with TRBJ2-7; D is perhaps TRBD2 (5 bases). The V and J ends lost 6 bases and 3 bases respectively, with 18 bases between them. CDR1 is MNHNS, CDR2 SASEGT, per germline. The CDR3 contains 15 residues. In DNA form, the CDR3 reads TGTGCCAGCAGCCGAGGGTGGACCGATTGCTACGAGCAGTACTTC. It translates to CASSRGWTDCYEQYF.

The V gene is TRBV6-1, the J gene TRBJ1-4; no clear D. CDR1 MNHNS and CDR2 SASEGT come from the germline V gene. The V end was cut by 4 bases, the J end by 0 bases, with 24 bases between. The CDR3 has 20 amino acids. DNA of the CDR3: TGTGCCAGCAGTGTGCGACGGGGTTCTTTTTGGGAAGCAACTAATGAAAAACTGTTTTTT. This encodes CASSVRRGSFWEATNEKLFF.

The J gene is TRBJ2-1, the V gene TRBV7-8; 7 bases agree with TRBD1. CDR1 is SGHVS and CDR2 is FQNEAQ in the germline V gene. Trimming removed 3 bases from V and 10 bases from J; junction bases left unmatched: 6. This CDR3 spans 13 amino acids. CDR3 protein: CASSLRQGEEQFF. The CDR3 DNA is TGTGCCAGCAGCTTGCGTCAGGGGGAAGAGCAGTTCTTC.

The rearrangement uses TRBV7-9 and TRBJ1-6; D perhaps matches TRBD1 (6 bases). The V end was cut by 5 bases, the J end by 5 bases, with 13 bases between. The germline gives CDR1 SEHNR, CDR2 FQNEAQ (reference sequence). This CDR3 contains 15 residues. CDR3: CASSPPGQNNSPLHF. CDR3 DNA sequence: TGTGCCAGCAGCCCCCCGGGACAAAATAATTCACCCCTCCACTTT.

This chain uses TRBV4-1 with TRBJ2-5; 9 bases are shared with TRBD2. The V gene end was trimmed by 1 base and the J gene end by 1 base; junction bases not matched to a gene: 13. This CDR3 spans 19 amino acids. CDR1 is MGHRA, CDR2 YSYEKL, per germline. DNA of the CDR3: TGCGCCAGCAGCCAAGCTCCTACCCTAGCGGGGCCGACCCAAGAGACCCAGTACTTC. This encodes CASSQAPTLAGPTQETQYF.

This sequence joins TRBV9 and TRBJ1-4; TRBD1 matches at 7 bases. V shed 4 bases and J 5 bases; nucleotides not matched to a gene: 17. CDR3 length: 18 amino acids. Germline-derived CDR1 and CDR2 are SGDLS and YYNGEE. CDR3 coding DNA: TGTGCCAGCAGCCCCCGTGGGACGCCGGGACAGCGGAATGAAAAACTGTTTTTT. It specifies CASSPRGTPGQRNEKLFF.

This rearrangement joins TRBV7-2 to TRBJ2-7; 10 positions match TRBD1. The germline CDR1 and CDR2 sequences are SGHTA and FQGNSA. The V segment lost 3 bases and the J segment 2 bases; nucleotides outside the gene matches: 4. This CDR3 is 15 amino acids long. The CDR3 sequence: CASSFPGQGPYEQYF. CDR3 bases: TGTGCCAGCAGCTTCCCGGGACAGGGGCCCTACGAGCAGTACTTC.

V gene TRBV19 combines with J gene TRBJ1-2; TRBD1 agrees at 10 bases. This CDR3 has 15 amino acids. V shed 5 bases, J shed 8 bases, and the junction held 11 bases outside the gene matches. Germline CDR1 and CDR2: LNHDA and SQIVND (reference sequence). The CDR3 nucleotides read TGTGCCAGTAGTGTTCCGGGACAGGGGATCCGGGGCTACACCTTC. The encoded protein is CASSVPGQGIRGYTF.

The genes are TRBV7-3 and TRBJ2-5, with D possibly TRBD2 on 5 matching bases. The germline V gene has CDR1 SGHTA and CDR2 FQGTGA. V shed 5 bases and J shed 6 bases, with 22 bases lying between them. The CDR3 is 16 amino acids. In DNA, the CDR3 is TGTGCCAGCAGCCCAACGGCGGGTCCCCCCGTGAAGACCCAGTACTTC. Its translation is CASSPTAGPPVKTQYF.

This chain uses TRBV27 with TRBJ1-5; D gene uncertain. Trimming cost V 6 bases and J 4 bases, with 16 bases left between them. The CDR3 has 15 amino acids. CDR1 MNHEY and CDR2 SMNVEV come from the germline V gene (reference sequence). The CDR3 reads CASSLPKVTNQPQHF. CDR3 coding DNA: TGTGCCAGCAGCTTACCGAAAGTAACTAATCAGCCCCAGCATTTT.